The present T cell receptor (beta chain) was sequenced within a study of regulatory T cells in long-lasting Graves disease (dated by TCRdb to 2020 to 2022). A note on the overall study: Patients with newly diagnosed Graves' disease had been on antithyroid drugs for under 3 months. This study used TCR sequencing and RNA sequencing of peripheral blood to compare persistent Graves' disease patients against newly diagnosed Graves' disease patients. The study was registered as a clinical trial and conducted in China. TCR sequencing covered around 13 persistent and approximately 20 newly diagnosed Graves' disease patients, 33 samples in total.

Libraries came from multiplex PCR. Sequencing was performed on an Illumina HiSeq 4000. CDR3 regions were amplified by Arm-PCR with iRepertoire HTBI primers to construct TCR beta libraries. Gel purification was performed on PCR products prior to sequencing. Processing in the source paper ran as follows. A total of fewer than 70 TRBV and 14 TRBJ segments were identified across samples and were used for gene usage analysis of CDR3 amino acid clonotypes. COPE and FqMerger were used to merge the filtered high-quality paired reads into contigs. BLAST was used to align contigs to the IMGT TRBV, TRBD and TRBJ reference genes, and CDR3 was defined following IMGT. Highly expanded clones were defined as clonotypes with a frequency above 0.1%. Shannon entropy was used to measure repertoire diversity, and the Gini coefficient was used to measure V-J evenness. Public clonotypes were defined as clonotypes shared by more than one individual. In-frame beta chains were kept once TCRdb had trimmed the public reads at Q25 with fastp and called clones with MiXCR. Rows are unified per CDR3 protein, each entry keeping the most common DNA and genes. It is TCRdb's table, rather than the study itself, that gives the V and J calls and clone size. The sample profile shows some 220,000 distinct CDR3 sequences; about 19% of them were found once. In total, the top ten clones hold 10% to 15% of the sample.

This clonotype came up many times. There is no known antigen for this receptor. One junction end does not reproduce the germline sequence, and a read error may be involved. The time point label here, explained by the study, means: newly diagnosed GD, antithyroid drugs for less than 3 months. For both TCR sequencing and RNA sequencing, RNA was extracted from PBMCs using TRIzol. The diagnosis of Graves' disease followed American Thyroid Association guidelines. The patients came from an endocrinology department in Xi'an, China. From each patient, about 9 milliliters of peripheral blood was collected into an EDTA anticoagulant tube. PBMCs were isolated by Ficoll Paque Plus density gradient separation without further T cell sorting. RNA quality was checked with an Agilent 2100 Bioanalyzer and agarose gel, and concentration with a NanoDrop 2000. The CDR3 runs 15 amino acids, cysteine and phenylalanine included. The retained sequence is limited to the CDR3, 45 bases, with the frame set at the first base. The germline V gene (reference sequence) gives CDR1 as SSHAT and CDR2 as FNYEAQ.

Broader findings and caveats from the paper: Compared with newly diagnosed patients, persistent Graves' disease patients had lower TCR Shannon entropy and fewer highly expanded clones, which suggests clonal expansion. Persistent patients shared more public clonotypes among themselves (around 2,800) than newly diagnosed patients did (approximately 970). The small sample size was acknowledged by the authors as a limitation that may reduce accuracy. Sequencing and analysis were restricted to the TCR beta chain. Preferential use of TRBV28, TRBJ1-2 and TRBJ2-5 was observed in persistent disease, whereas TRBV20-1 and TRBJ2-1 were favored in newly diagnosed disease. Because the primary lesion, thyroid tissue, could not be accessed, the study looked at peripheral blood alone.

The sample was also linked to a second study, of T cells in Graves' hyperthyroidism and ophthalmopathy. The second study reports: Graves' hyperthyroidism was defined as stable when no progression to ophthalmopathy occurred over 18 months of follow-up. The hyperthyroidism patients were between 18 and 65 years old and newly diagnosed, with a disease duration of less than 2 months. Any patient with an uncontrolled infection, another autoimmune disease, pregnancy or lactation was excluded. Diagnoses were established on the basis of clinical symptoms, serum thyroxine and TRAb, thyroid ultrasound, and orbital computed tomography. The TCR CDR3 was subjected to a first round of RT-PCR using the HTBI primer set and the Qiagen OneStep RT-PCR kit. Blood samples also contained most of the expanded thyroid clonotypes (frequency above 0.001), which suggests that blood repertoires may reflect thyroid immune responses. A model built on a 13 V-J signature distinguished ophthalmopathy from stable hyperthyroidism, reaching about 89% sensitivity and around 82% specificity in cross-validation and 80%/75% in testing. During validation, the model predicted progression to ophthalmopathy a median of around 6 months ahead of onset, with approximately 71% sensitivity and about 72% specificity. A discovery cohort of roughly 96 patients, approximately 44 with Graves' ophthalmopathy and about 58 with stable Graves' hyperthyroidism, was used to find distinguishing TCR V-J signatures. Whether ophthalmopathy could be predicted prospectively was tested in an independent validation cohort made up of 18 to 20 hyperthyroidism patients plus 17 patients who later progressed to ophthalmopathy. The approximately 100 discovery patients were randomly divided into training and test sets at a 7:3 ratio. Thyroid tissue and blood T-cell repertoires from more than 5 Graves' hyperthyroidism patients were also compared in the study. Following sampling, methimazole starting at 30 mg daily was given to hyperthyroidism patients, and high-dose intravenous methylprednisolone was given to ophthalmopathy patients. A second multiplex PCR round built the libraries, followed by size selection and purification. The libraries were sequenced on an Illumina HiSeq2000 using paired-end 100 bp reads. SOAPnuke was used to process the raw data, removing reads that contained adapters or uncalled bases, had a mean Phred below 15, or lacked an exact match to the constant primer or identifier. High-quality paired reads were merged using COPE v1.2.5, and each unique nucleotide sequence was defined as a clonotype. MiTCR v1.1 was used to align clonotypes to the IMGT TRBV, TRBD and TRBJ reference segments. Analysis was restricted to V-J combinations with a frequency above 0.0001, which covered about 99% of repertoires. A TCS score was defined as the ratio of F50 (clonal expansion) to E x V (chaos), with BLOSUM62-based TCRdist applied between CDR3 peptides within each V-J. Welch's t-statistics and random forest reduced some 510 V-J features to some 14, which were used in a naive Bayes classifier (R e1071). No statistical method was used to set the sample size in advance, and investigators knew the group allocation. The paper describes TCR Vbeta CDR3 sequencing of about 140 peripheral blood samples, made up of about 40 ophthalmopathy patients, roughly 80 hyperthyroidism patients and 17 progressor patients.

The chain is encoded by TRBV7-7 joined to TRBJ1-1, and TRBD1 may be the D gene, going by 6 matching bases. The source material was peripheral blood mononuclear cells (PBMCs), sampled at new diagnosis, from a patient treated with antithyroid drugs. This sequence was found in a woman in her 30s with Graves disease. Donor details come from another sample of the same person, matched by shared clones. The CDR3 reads CASTDDRRGCTEAFF. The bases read TGTGCTAGCACCGACGACAGGAGGGGTTGTACTGAAGCTTTCTTT.